This T cell receptor (beta chain) was captured by sequencing in a study of cytomegalovirus exposure and HLA in healthy donors. The study's findings and limits: Some V segments, TRBV6-2 and TRBV6-3 among them, were indistinguishable and were therefore excluded.

Turning to this clone: Its antigen is currently unknown.

The PCR used 60 Vbeta and 13 Jbeta primers. The assay was immunoSEQ multiplex PCR, and TCRdb's table has in-frame clones only and misses some. The sample holds approximately 280,000 clones, about nine tenths seen once. Trimming removed 1 base from V and 3 bases from J, with 10 bases in between. Germline CDR1 is MGHRA and CDR2 is YSYEKL. CDR3 length equals 15 residues. The sequencing sample was made of PBMCs. The sequence derives from a man aged 35 to 55 in good health and CMV-seropositive. The chain couples TRBV4-1 to TRBJ1-5; D gene unclear. CDR3 sequence: CASSQVFGPNQPQHF. In DNA form, the CDR3 reads TGCGCCAGCAGCCAAGTGTTTGGGCCCAATCAGCCCCAGCATTTT.